A selection of T cell receptor beta chains follows, all from one sample in a study of beta chain features in type 1 diabetes. The assay was immunoSEQ multiplex PCR, and TCRdb's table has in-frame clones only and misses some. The top ten clones hold over 0.065% of a sample with some 100,000 clones, approximately 39% of them seen once. The sample was stem cell memory CD4+ T cells from blood. All receptors come from a woman in her late teens or twenties in good health. Both conserved end residues are part of each CDR3. D genes are given only for firm matches. The listing skips clone size in some rows; elsewhere it reads once, few, many or a size class.

size	V	length	J	D	CDR3	DNA
few	TRBV6-7	14	TRBJ1-1	.	CASSHRGKGTEAFF	TGTGCCAGCAGCCATAGAGGGAAGGGCACTGAAGCTTTCTTT
.	TRBV7-2	16	TRBJ2-7	.	CASSLVLGTHLYEQYF	TGTGCCAGCAGCTTAGTCCTTGGGACTCATCTGTACGAGCAGTACTTC
few	TRBV29-1	13	TRBJ1-4	.	CSVQGSLNEKLFF	TGCAGCGTCCAGGGATCCCTTAATGAAAAACTGTTTTTT
.	TRBV20-1	11	TRBJ2-1	.	CSARRGNEQFF	TGCAGTGCTAGAAGGGGGAATGAGCAGTTCTTC
.	TRBV5-6	15	TRBJ2-7	.	CASTGTPLQYYEQYF	TGTGCCAGCACCGGGACTCCCCTACAATACTACGAGCAGTACTTC
.	TRBV14	14	TRBJ1-3	.	CASSRDYSGNTIYF	TGTGCCAGCAGCCGTGACTACTCTGGAAACACCATATATTTT
.	TRBV28	14	TRBJ2-1	TRBD2	CASSGTSGRLEQFF	TGTGCCAGCAGCGGGACTAGCGGGAGATTAGAGCAGTTCTTC
.	TRBV2	13	TRBJ1-1	.	CASSGQEDTEAFF	TGTGCCAGCAGTGGGCAGGAAGACACTGAAGCTTTCTTT
.	TRBV20-1	11	TRBJ2-3	.	CSASPRDTQYF	TGCAGTGCTAGCCCCCGGGATACGCAGTATTTT
.	TRBV19	14	TRBJ1-1	.	CASSLKGTLTEAFF	TGTGCCAGTAGTTTAAAAGGGACACTAACTGAAGCTTTCTTT
.	TRBV7-7	14	TRBJ2-5	.	CASSPRGPSETQYF	TGTGCCAGCAGCCCCCGAGGTCCGTCCGAGACCCAGTACTTC
.	TRBV9	15	TRBJ1-1	.	CASSALPGYSSEAFF	TGTGCCAGCAGCGCTTTACCCGGGTATAGCTCTGAAGCTTTCTTT
.	TRBV6-5	15	TRBJ2-2	TRBD2	CASSLRTSGSGELFF	TGTGCCAGCAGTCTACGGACTAGCGGGAGCGGGGAGCTGTTTTTT
few	TRBV6-1	15	TRBJ1-5	.	CASSAPTAGNQPQHF	TGTGCCAGCAGTGCACCGACGGCGGGCAATCAGCCCCAGCATTTT
.	TRBV7-8	17	TRBJ2-3	TRBD2	CASSFYSLAGSTDTQYF	TGTGCCAGCAGCTTTTACTCTCTAGCGGGCAGCACAGATACGCAGTATTTT
.	TRBV4-1	13	TRBJ1-2	TRBD1	CASSARGFYGYTF	TGCGCCAGCAGCGCCAGGGGGTTCTATGGCTACACCTTC
.	TRBV14	14	TRBJ1-1	.	CASSQDPRAAQAFF	TGTGCCAGCAGCCAAGATCCGAGGGCGGCCCAAGCTTTCTTT
.	TRBV7-9	16	TRBJ2-5	TRBD2	CASSFVTSGLQETQYF	TGTGCCAGCAGCTTCGTTACTAGCGGGCTCCAAGAGACCCAGTACTTC
.	TRBV6-6	12	TRBJ1-2	.	CASTFRNYGYTF	TGTGCCAGCACGTTTCGGAACTATGGCTACACCTTC